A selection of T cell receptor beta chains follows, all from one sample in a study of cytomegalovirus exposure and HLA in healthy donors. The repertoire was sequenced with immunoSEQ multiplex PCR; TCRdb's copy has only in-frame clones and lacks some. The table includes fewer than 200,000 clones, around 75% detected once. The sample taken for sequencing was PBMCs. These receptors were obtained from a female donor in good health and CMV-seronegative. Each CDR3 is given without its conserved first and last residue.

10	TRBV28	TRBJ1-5	ASSNSNQPQH
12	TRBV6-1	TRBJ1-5	ASSDSQLRQPQH
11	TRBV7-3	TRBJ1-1	ASSLYSNTEAF
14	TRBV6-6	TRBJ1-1	ASRRGPEAMNTEAF
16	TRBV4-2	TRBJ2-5	ASSQVLLTSGEGETQY
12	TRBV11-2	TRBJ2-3	ASSHRLAPDTQY
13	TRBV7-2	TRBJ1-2	ASSVFGGLNYGYT
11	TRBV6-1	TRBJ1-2	ASSVDTIYGYT
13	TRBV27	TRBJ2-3	ASSPLTSGGDTQY
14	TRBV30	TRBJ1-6	AWSVRRQSYNSPLH
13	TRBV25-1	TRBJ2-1	ASKGSGVNYNEQF
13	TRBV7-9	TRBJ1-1	ASSLWQGPITEAF
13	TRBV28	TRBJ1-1	ASSHRHPRNTEAF
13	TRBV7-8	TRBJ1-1	ASSLVRGYDTEAF
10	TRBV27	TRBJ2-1	ASSSQGGEQF
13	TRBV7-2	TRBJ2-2	ASSPRTGGTGELF
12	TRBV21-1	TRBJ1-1	ASSIQGPNTEAF
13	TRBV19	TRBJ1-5	ASSTGGPSNQPQH
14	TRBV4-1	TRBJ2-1	ASSQEELAGTNEQF
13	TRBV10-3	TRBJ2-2	AISGQGGQTGELF
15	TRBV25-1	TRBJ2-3	ASSALGRGSPFHTQY
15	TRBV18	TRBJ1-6	ASSWEAASSYNSPLH
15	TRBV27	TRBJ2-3	ASSSWTSGEDTDTQY
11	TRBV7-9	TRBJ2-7	ASSRERAYEQY
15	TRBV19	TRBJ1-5	ASSIAAGTSNNQPQH
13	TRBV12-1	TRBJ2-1	ASSFNRGAYNEQF
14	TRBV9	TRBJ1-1	ASSVQDRALNTEAF
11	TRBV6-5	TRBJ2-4	ASSLTSGNIQY
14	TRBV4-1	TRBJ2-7	ASSQEGAGGIYEQY
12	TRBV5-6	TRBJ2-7	ASSQQGGVYEQY
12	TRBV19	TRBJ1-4	ASSSQGMAEKLF
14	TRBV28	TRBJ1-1	ASSPSGGLTNTEAF
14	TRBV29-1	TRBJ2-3	SVSGLAGSYTDTQY
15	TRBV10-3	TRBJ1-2	AIRVGRSGRGFDGYT
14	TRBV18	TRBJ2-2	ASSPTIAGVTGELF
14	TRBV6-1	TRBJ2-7	ASSVTTGTGSGEQY
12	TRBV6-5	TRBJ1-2	ASSYWGVHYGYT
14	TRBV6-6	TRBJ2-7	ASSSPWSSGSYEQY
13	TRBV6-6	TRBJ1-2	ASSPWTGLNYGYT
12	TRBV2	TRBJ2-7	ASRADSGPYEQY
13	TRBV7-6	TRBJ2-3	ASSLSTGRTDTQY
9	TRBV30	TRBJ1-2	AWSVGQVYT
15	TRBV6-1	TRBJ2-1	ASSEAPTSGNYNEQF
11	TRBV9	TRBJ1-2	ASSHGTAYGYT
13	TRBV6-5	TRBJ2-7	ASSYSASGAYEQY
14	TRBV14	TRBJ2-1	ASSQRGLRAGGQQF